Listed below are T cell receptor beta chains from one sample, sequenced in a study of T cell responses to AZD1222 COVID-19 vaccine. Sequenced by immunoSEQ multiplex PCR; TCRdb stores in-frame clones only, minus some. The sample records about 120,000 clones, more than 85% being singletons. This specimen was peripheral blood, taken 28 days after the second AZD1222 dose. These receptor sequences come from an adult who received the AZD1222 COVID-19 vaccine. The CDR3 runs from the conserved cysteine through the conserved F or W. D genes are given only for firm matches. Expanded clones are given a class, and other clones once, few, many or no size at all.

V gene,D gene,J gene,CDR3 length,clone size,CDR3 protein,CDR3 DNA
TRBV5-1,TRBD1,TRBJ1-2,16,.,CASSPGQGVPTYGYTF,TGCGCCAGCAGCCCCGGACAGGGGGTACCTACTTATGGCTACACCTTC
TRBV2,.,TRBJ2-7,12,.,CASGRTTYEQYF,TGTGCCAGCGGCCGGACTACCTACGAGCAGTACTTC
TRBV7-9,.,TRBJ1-5,12,.,CASSLTDQPQHF,TGTGCCAGCAGCTTAACAGATCAGCCCCAGCATTTT
TRBV3-1/TRBV3-2,TRBD1,TRBJ2-3,16,few,CASSPDRGRFTDTQYF,TGTGCCAGCAGCCCCGACAGGGGGCGATTCACAGATACGCAGTATTTT
TRBV29-1,TRBD2,TRBJ2-7,16,once,CSAVGLAAGISYEQYF,TGCAGCGCCGTTGGGCTAGCGGCGGGAATATCCTACGAGCAGTACTTC
TRBV28,.,TRBJ1-5,17,few,CASSLIGGGSGNQPQHF,TGTGCCAGCAGTTTGATCGGGGGTGGATCGGGCAATCAGCCCCAGCATTTT
TRBV5-1,.,TRBJ1-1,14,once,CAPEVRSMNTEAFF,TGCGCCCCCGAAGTGCGCAGTATGAACACTGAAGCTTTCTTT
TRBV19,TRBD1,TRBJ1-1,15,.,CASSIYGTANTEAFF,TGTGCCAGTAGTATTTATGGGACAGCGAACACTGAAGCTTTCTTT
TRBV7-3,TRBD2,TRBJ2-1,13,.,CASSLVGLDKQFF,TGTGCCAGCAGCTTAGTAGGACTAGATAAGCAGTTCTTC
TRBV30,.,TRBJ2-7,12,.,CAAQQGVYEQYF,TGTGCCGCACAACAGGGAGTCTACGAGCAGTACTTC
TRBV5-6,.,TRBJ1-3,15,.,CASSRTLSSGNTIYF,TGTGCCAGCAGTAGGACTCTTTCCTCTGGAAACACCATATATTTT
TRBV18,.,TRBJ1-1,14,.,CASSRVNGADEAFF,TGTGCCAGCTCACGGGTAAACGGGGCGGATGAAGCTTTCTTT
TRBV5-1,.,TRBJ2-7,11,.,CASSTSYEQYF,TGCGCCAGCAGCACCTCCTACGAGCAGTACTTC
TRBV6-2/TRBV6-3,.,TRBJ1-4,15,.,CASSPPARRYEKLFF,TGTGCCAGCAGCCCCCCCGCCCGACGGTACGAAAAACTGTTTTTT
TRBV13,.,TRBJ2-7,15,.,CASSRGRGPRGEQYF,TGTGCCAGCAGCAGGGGTAGGGGACCCAGAGGGGAGCAGTACTTC
TRBV6-5,.,TRBJ1-2,13,once,CAIMDGANYGYTF,TGTGCCATTATGGACGGAGCTAACTATGGCTACACCTTC
TRBV7-2,.,TRBJ1-2,14,.,CASSLVGGNYGYTF,TGTGCCAGCAGCTTAGTAGGGGGTAACTATGGCTACACCTTC
TRBV10-3,TRBD1,TRBJ2-7,14,once,CATGGQGVPGGQYF,TGTGCCACGGGCGGACAGGGGGTACCGGGAGGGCAGTACTTC
TRBV2,.,TRBJ2-2,15,once,CASKIGDSNTGELFF,TGTGCCAGCAAAATCGGGGACTCAAACACCGGGGAGCTGTTTTTT
TRBV27,TRBD2,TRBJ2-5,19,.,CASSSRPGLAGGPRETQYF,TGTGCCAGCAGTTCTCGCCCGGGACTAGCGGGGGGGCCACGAGAGACCCAGTACTTC
TRBV10-3,TRBD1,TRBJ2-7,13,once,CAIQDRAGYEQYF,TGTGCCATCCAGGACAGGGCAGGCTACGAGCAGTACTTC
TRBV7-9,.,TRBJ1-1,14,once,CASSFTDMNTEAFF,TGTGCCAGCAGCTTCACAGATATGAACACTGAAGCTTTCTTT
TRBV19,TRBD1,TRBJ1-1,15,few,CASSTLTGALAEAFF,TGTGCCAGTAGCACTTTGACAGGGGCCCTCGCTGAAGCTTTCTTT
TRBV7-2,.,TRBJ1-1,14,.,CASSPPTENTEAFF,TGTGCCAGCAGCCCCCCGACAGAGAACACTGAAGCTTTCTTT
TRBV30,.,TRBJ1-5,15,once,CAWSGGGIGNQPQHF,TGTGCCTGGAGTGGGGGGGGGATCGGCAATCAGCCCCAGCATTTT
TRBV5-1,.,TRBJ1-4,14,once,CASSGSLGDEKLFF,TGCGCCAGCAGCGGGTCGCTTGGGGATGAAAAACTGTTTTTT
TRBV7-2,.,TRBJ1-2,15,.,CASSSHRAAGYGYTF,TGTGCCAGCAGCTCACACAGGGCGGCGGGCTATGGCTACACCTTC
TRBV6-5,.,TRBJ1-2,13,.,CASTEEANYGYTF,TGTGCCAGCACCGAAGAAGCGAACTATGGCTACACCTTC
TRBV11-2,.,TRBJ2-7,12,.,CASSHAPYEQYF,TGTGCCAGCAGCCACGCCCCGTACGAGCAGTACTTC
TRBV29-1,.,TRBJ2-7,13,.,CSVGRQGSYEQYF,TGCAGCGTTGGGAGGCAGGGGTCTTACGAGCAGTACTTC
TRBV21-1,.,TRBJ1-1,14,once,CASSPLVRRNEAFF,TGTGCCAGCAGCCCATTAGTACGGCGAAATGAAGCTTTCTTT
TRBV7-2,.,TRBJ1-2,15,once,CASSLALGGPNGYTF,TGTGCCAGCAGCTTAGCACTCGGGGGGCCGAATGGCTACACCTTC
TRBV20-1,.,TRBJ1-2,12,.,CSASIADYGYTF,TGCAGTGCTAGTATCGCTGACTATGGCTACACCTTC
TRBV7-2,.,TRBJ1-5,13,.,CASSLAGDQPQHF,TGTGCCAGCAGCTTAGCAGGGGATCAGCCCCAGCATTTT
TRBV27,.,TRBJ1-1,14,.,CASSLSVTQNEAFF,TGTGCCAGCAGTTTATCGGTCACCCAAAATGAAGCTTTCTTT
TRBV10-3,.,TRBJ1-2,15,.,CAISESGGHLYGYTF,TGTGCCATCAGTGAGTCTGGAGGCCACCTCTATGGCTACACCTTC
TRBV27,TRBD1,TRBJ1-4,14,.,CASSPHRGLEKLFF,TGTGCCAGCAGTCCCCACAGGGGGCTGGAAAAACTGTTTTTT
TRBV3-1/TRBV3-2,.,TRBJ1-1,13,.,CASSTTGNTEAFF,TGTGCCAGCAGTACGACAGGGAACACTGAAGCTTTCTTT
TRBV29-1,.,TRBJ1-1,13,.,CSVGGAGNTEAFF,TGCAGCGTTGGGGGAGCAGGGAACACTGAAGCTTTCTTT